The clone carrying this T cell receptor (beta chain) turned up a few times. Its antigen is not known. The data derive from a study of vaccination and CD4 T cells after COVID-19. Study background: For each participant, vaccination comprised two doses of either the BNT162b2 or the mRNA-1273 vaccine. Following dose two, a median approximately 74 days (range 14 to 241) passed before post-vaccine samples were taken.

Cultured CD4+ T cell DNA was sequenced using the Oncomine TCR Beta short-read assay. Via MiXCR, TCRdb re-called the PCR reads, giving one row per CDR3 protein. This table holds about 13,000 distinct CDR3 sequences, less than 30% found once. V was cut by 6 bases and J by 4 bases, with 10 bases left in between. Per the germline V gene, CDR1 is SGHTA and CDR2 is FQGTGA. The CDR3 sequence is 14 residues long. The treatment here: roughly 10-day PBMC culture with coronavirus spike peptide pools or control peptides (ViraFEST assay). The starting material was CD4+ T cells from blood, cultured in vitro, obtained before SARS-CoV-2 vaccination. The rearrangement uses TRBV7-3 and TRBJ1-6, with unresolved D. This clonotype was obtained from a human donor who received a COVID-19 vaccine. In nucleotides, the CDR3 is TGTGCCAGCAGTCGCGCGCCTTATAATTCACCCCTCCACTTT. It specifies CASSRAPYNSPLHF.